One sample yielded the 17 T cell receptor beta chains listed below, sequenced in a study of shared T cell receptors in the human thymus. This table comes from immunoSEQ multiplex PCR, and its TCRdb copy is limited to in-frame clones, with some not included. This sample has hundreds of thousands of clones, with 80% to 90% found just once. These sequences were also reported in another study, on human thymus T cells.

The sequencing input was thymocytes. The receptors were sampled from a boy in the first two years of life with a congenital heart defect.

This chain links TRBV14 with TRBJ1-2, with no clear D. Germline V gives CDR1 SGHDN, CDR2 FVKESK. Trimming removed 0 bases at V and 0 bases at J, with 8 bases between. The CDR3 spans 15 residues. CDR3 nucleotides: TGTGCCAGCAGCCAAGACCGAGCCGCTAACTATGGCTACACCTTC. Its protein product is CASSQDRAANYGYTF.

This chain joins TRBV6-5 and TRBJ2-1; D possibly corresponds to TRBD1 (5 bases). CDR3 length equals 14 residues. The germline CDR1 and CDR2 sequences are MNHEY and SVGAGI. V was pared by 5 bases and J by 0 bases, with 8 bases between. In DNA, the CDR3 is TGTGCCAGCAGTGACAGCAGCTCCTACAATGAGCAGTTCTTC. Translated, it gives CASSDSSSYNEQFF.

This chain uses TRBV28 with TRBJ1-3; D gene uncertain. CDR1 and CDR2 from the germline V gene are MDHEN and SYDVKM. The CDR3 is 18 residues long. Trimming took 6 bases from V and 0 from J, leaving 21 bases between them. CDR3 protein: CASRPSLGTAPSGNTIYF. The CDR3 DNA is TGTGCCAGCAGGCCCTCCCTGGGCACAGCTCCCTCTGGAAACACCATATATTTT.

This clone was observed once. The V call is TRBV28, the J call TRBJ2-3; 7 positions agree with TRBD2. The CDR3 sequence is 16 residues long. The J segment lost 0 bases and the V segment lost 7 bases, leaving 10 bases of the junction unmatched. Germline lookup yields CDR1 MDHEN and CDR2 SYDVKM. The CDR3 reads CASTNGEGSSTDTQYF. CDR3 coding DNA: TGTGCCAGCACCAATGGGGAGGGGTCTAGCACAGATACGCAGTATTTT.

The chain recombines TRBV11-2 with TRBJ2-1; 12 bases are a match to TRBD2. CDR3 length: 16 residues. Germline V gives CDR1 SGHAT, CDR2 FQNNGV. With 4 bases clipped from V and 7 bases from J, the junction kept 8 bases outside the gene matches. The CDR3: CASSSPSGRAGNEQFF. The CDR3 DNA sequence: TGTGCCAGCAGCTCCCCTAGCGGGAGGGCCGGGAATGAGCAGTTCTTC.

This chain uses TRBV4-1 with TRBJ1-6, with TRBD1 identical over 7 bases. The CDR3 has 16 residues. Germline V lookup: CDR1 MGHRA, CDR2 YSYEKL. Losses at the gene ends were 1 base for V and 13 bases for J; bases not matched to a gene: 13. CDR3 residues: CASSQVPPGQRSPLHF. The CDR3, as DNA: TGCGCCAGCAGCCAAGTCCCCCCGGGACAGCGCTCTCCCCTCCACTTT.

V and J are TRBV10-2 and TRBJ1-3; D remains unclear. Germline V lookup: CDR1 WSHSY, CDR2 SAAADI. This CDR3 spans 13 amino acids. Trimming removed 7 bases at V and 0 bases at J, with 7 bases between. The CDR3 sequence: CASIGSSGNTIYF. CDR3 in DNA: TGCGCCAGCATTGGCAGCTCTGGAAACACCATATATTTT.

This chain joins TRBV7-8 and TRBJ2-3, with 12 positions matching TRBD2. Trimming removed 4 bases from V and 3 bases from J; junction bases left unmatched: 11. This CDR3 is 18 amino acids long. The germline CDR1 and CDR2 sequences are SGHVS and FQNEAQ. The CDR3 reads CASSCLFRLAGDTDTQYF. DNA for the CDR3: TGTGCCAGCAGCTGCCTTTTTCGACTAGCGGGAGATACAGATACGCAGTATTTT.

V and J are TRBV28 and TRBJ2-3, with D unclear. V dropped 2 bases and J dropped 6 bases, with 6 bases sitting between them. In germline, CDR1 is MDHEN, CDR2 SYDVKM. The length of the CDR3 is 12 residues. The CDR3 sequence: CASSLRVDTQYF. For the CDR3, the DNA is TGTGCCAGCAGTTTAAGAGTTGATACGCAGTATTTT.

This chain joins TRBV15 and TRBJ2-3; a possible D gene is TRBD2 (6 bases). The CDR3 sequence is 18 residues long. The V gene's germline CDR1 is LNHNV and CDR2 YYDKDF (reference sequence). Trimming removed 2 bases from V and 0 bases from J, with 18 bases in between. The CDR3 spells CATSRPSISGVSTDTQYF. As DNA, the CDR3 is TGTGCCACCAGCAGACCGTCAATTAGCGGAGTAAGCACAGATACGCAGTATTTT.

This clone occurred a few times. V usage is TRBV10-3 and J usage is TRBJ2-2; D is undetermined. Trimming left V 7 bases short and J 0 bases short, with 27 bases between. In germline, CDR1 is ENHRY, CDR2 SYGVKD. The CDR3 contains 20 residues. CDR3 residues: CAIKGDAGTAKLANTGELFF. CDR3 DNA sequence: TGTGCCATCAAAGGCGATGCAGGAACTGCTAAACTCGCGAACACCGGGGAGCTGTTTTTT.

This chain uses TRBV7-6 with TRBJ1-1, with 7 bases fitting TRBD1. With 0 bases clipped from V and 1 base from J, the junction kept 5 bases outside the gene matches. Germline V gene sequence: CDR1 SGHVS, CDR2 FNYEAQ. This CDR3 contains 16 residues. CDR3 amino acids: CASSLAPGTENTEAFF. The CDR3 DNA reads TGTGCCAGCAGCTTAGCGCCCGGGACAGAGAACACTGAAGCTTTCTTT.

This chain uses TRBV15 with TRBJ1-5; the D gene is possibly TRBD1 (6 bases). Germline values: CDR1 LNHNV, CDR2 YYDKDF (reference sequence). V was pared by 0 bases and J by 6 bases, with 21 bases between. The CDR3 is 18 residues long. CDR3 nucleotides: TGTGCCACCAGCAGAGATATGGTCCGGTGTCAGGGGAGTCAGCCCCAGCATTTT. Protein sequence: CATSRDMVRCQGSQPQHF.

The rearrangement links TRBV4-1 to TRBJ1-2; D not resolved. The germline V and J ends were trimmed by 1 base and 5 bases, with 17 bases remaining between them. Germline values: CDR1 MGHRA, CDR2 YSYEKL. The CDR3 is 16 amino acids. CDR3: CASSQADATEAYGYTF. In DNA form, the CDR3 reads TGCGCCAGCAGCCAAGCCGACGCAACAGAAGCTTATGGCTACACCTTC.

The V call is TRBV5-6, the J call TRBJ1-2, with TRBD1 matching over 7 bases. With 4 bases clipped from V and 5 bases from J, the junction kept 5 bases outside the gene matches. CDR3 length equals 13 residues. Germline loops: CDR1 SGHDT, CDR2 YYEEEE. The CDR3 protein is CASSLDRAYGYTF. In DNA, the CDR3 is TGTGCCAGCAGCCTAGACAGGGCGTATGGCTACACCTTC.

This clone was recorded once. The J gene is TRBJ1-2, the V gene TRBV7-2; D is possibly TRBD1 (5 bases). V gave up 5 bases and J gave up 8 bases, with 12 bases separating them. In germline, CDR1 is SGHTA, CDR2 FQGNSA. The length of the CDR3 is 12 residues. The CDR3 bases are TGTGCCAGCAGCCCGATGGGGGGGGGCTACACCTTC. Translation gives CASSPMGGGYTF. Combining the CDR3 with reference TRBV7-2 and TRBJ1-2 gives the whole variable domain GAGVSQSPSNKVTEKGKDVELRCDPISGHTALYWYRQSLGQGLEFLIYFQGNSAPDKSGLPSDRFSAERTGGSVSTLTIQRTQQEDSAVYLCASSPMGGGYTFGSGTRLTVV.

The CDR3 reads CASRRPRGGDRDYNEQFF. DNA for the CDR3: TGTGCCAGCAGACGTCCACGGGGCGGGGACAGGGATTACAATGAGCAGTTCTTC. The chain combines TRBV27 with TRBJ2-1; the match to TRBD1 covers 9 bases. This CDR3 comprises 18 residues. The V segment lost 6 bases and the J segment 4 bases; nucleotides outside the gene matches: 16. Germline CDR1 is MNHEY and CDR2 is SMNVEV (reference sequence).